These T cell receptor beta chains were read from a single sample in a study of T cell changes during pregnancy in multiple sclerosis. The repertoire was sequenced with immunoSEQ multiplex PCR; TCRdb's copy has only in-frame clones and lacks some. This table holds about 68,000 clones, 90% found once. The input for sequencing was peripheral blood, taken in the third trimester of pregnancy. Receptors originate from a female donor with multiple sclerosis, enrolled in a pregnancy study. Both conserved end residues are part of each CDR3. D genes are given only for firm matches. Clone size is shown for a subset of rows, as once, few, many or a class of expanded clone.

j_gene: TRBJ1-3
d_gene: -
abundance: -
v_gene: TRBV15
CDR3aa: CATSRDSQVEDTIYF
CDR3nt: TGTGCCACCAGCAGAGATTCTCAGGTGGAGGACACCATATATTTT

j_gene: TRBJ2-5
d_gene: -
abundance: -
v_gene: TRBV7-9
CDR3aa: CASSSPGIGGTQYF
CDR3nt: TGTGCCAGCAGCTCCCCCGGGATCGGAGGGACCCAGTACTTC

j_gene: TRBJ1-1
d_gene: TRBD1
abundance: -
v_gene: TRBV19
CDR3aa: CASRTGGITEAFF
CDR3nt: TGTGCCAGTCGGACAGGGGGCATAACTGAAGCTTTCTTT

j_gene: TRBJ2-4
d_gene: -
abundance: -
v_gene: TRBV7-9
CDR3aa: CASSLVEGLAKNIQYF
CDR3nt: TGTGCCAGCAGCTTAGTAGAGGGCTTAGCCAAAAACATTCAGTACTTC

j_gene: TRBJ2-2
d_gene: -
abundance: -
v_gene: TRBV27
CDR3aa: CASSLYGGARFDTGELFF
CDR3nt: TGTGCCAGCAGTTTATATGGGGGGGCTAGGTTCGACACCGGGGAGCTGTTTTTT

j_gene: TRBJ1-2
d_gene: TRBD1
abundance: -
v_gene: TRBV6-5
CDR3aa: CASSYSYGQGHGYTF
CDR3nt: TGTGCCAGCAGTTACTCGTACGGACAGGGGCATGGCTACACCTTC

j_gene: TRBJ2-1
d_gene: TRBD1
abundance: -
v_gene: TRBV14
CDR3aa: CASSQTGMEDRAYNEQFF
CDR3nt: TGTGCCAGCAGCCAAACGGGAATGGAGGACAGGGCCTACAATGAGCAGTTCTTC

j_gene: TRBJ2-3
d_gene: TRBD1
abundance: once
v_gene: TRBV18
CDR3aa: CASSPPQGAIDTQYF
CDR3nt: TGTGCCAGCTCACCACCACAGGGGGCTATAGATACGCAGTATTTT

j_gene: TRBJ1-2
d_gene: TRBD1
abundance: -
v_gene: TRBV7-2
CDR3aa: CASSRQGVQGLGGYTF
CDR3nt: TGTGCCAGCAGCCGACAGGGGGTACAGGGGTTGGGTGGCTACACCTTC

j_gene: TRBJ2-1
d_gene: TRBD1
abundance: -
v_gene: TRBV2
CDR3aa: CAIDRVSYNEQFF
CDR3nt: TGTGCCATCGACAGGGTGTCCTACAATGAGCAGTTCTTC

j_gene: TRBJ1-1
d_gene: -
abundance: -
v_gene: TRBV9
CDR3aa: CASSVVSVNTEAFF
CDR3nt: TGTGCCAGCAGCGTAGTGTCCGTGAACACTGAAGCTTTCTTT

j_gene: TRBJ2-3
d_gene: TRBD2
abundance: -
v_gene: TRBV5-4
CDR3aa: CASNTGTRGTDTQYF
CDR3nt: TGTGCCAGCAACACCGGGACTAGAGGCACAGATACGCAGTATTTT

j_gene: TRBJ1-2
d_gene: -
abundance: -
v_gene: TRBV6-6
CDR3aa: CASSYLEAGHYGYTF
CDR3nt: TGTGCCAGCAGTTATTTGGAGGCCGGACACTATGGCTACACCTTC

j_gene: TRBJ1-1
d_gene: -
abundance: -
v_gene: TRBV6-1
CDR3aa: CASRSRAPVWAFF
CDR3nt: TGTGCCAGCCGATCCAGGGCGCCTGTGTGGGCTTTCTTT

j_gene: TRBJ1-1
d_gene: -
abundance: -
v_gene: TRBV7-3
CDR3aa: CASSYGLGALGAEAFF
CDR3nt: TGTGCCAGCAGCTATGGGTTGGGGGCCCTGGGGGCTGAAGCTTTCTTT